This T cell receptor (beta chain) was observed in a study of blood T cells in healthy people across ages. The CDR3 sequence is 17 residues long. Per the germline V gene, CDR1 is ENHRY and CDR2 is SYGVKD. Trimming stripped 0 bases from V and 2 bases from J, with 14 bases between. A second PCR, run for roughly 7 to 11 cycles, used a sample-barcoded 5' primer plus a J-beta primer mix. Carrying 12 random nucleotides, a template-switch adaptor labeled each individual cDNA molecule. TCRdb called the 5' RACE reads again in MiXCR, with one record for every CDR3 protein. The sample carries around 970,000 distinct CDR3 sequences, roughly 51% recorded once. This clonotype appeared a few times.

The clonotype originates from an older woman in good health. The chain recombines TRBV10-3 with TRBJ2-1; tentatively, D is TRBD1 (7 bases). The sample consisted of blood. The CDR3 sequence is CAISESSGRGAYNEQFF. CDR3 bases: TGTGCCATCAGTGAGTCCAGTGGCAGGGGGGCCTACAATGAGCAGTTCTTC.